The 3 T cell receptor beta chains below all came from one sample that was sequenced in a study of identical twins. MiXCR was run by TCRdb on the 5' RACE reads, yielding one entry per CDR3 protein. This table holds around 450,000 distinct CDR3 sequences, approximately 15% found once. Another study also made use of these data, one on yellow fever vaccine responses in identical twins.

Input material: CD4+ T cells sorted from blood. These receptors originate from a woman younger than 30 in good health.

This clonotype was recorded once. CDR3 region: CASSLRFLAVTDTQYF. The CDR3 nucleotides read TGTGCCAGCAGCTTGCGATTCCTAGCGGTCACAGATACGCAGTATTTT. V gene TRBV5-6 combines with J gene TRBJ2-3, with 7 bases lining up with TRBD2. Trimming removed 1 base from V and 2 bases from J; junction bases left unmatched: 7. Germline loops: CDR1 SGHDT, CDR2 YYEEEE. The CDR3 loop spans 16 amino acids.

This clonotype came up a few times. This chain joins TRBV4-1 and TRBJ2-1; TRBD2 agrees at 7 bases. The J segment lost 3 bases and the V segment lost 0 bases, leaving 2 bases of the junction unmatched. CDR1 and CDR2 (germline): MGHRA, YSYEKL. The CDR3 consists of 15 residues. CDR3 residues: CASSQDGTNYNEQFF. The CDR3 bases are TGCGCCAGCAGCCAAGACGGGACTAACTACAATGAGCAGTTCTTC.

This clonotype was recorded a few times. This CDR3 reads CATSDRTGGPNKLFF. CDR3 DNA: TGTGCCACCAGTGATAGGACAGGGGGCCCTAATAAGCTGTTTTTT. V and J are TRBV24-1 and TRBJ2-2, with TRBD1 matching over 11 bases. Trimming cost V 3 bases and J 12 bases; bases outside gene matches: 8. Germline V gene data show CDR1 as KGHDR and CDR2 as SFDVKD. This CDR3 has 15 amino acids.